What follows are 8 T cell receptor beta chains derived from one specimen sequenced in a study of cytomegalovirus exposure and HLA in healthy donors. The PCR ran on 60 Vbeta and 13 Jbeta primers. Here immunoSEQ multiplex PCR was the method, and the copy in TCRdb shows in-frame clones only, minus some. The sample has some 75,000 clones; the top ten hold 4% to 6%. Source material: PBMCs. The receptors stem from a man aged 35-49 years in good health and CMV-seronegative.

The rearrangement links TRBV5-1 to TRBJ2-5; TRBD1 agrees at 8 bases. Germline values: CDR1 SGHRS, CDR2 YFSETQ. The CDR3 contains 16 residues. V shed 3 bases and J 4 bases; nucleotides not matched to a gene: 11. The CDR3 DNA is TGCGCCAGCAGCTCCAAAGACAGGGGAGTCCGAGAGACCCAGTACTTC. Protein: CASSSKDRGVRETQYF.

The chain has TRBV7-8 and TRBJ2-5; 8 positions match TRBD2. The V gene's germline CDR1 is SGHVS and CDR2 FQNEAQ. The V segment lost 5 bases and the J segment 2 bases; nucleotides outside the gene matches: 1. There are 13 residues in the CDR3. CDR3 protein: CASSQREQETQYF. The CDR3 coding sequence is TGTGCCAGCAGCCAGCGGGAGCAAGAGACCCAGTACTTC. Together with reference TRBV7-8 and TRBJ2-5, the CDR3 gives the full variable domain: GAGVSQSPRYKVAKRGQDVALRCDPISGHVSLFWYQQALGQGPEFLTYFQNEAQLDKSGLPSDRFFAERPEGSVSTLKIQRTQQEDSAVYLCASSQREQETQYFGPGTRLLVL.

CDR3: CASSGVQRAEAFF. The CDR3 DNA reads TGTGCCAGCAGTGGAGTTCAGCGAGCTGAAGCTTTCTTT. This chain uses TRBV2 with TRBJ1-1; D is undetermined. Trimming pared 4 bases from V and 6 bases from J, leaving 12 bases between. Germline loops: CDR1 SNHLY, CDR2 FYNNEI. This CDR3 is built from 13 residues.

The chain carries TRBV27 and TRBJ2-5, with 7 bases aligning to TRBD2. The J call is in doubt because the DNA end fits TRBJ2-7 better. Germline loops: CDR1 MNHEY, CDR2 SMNVEV (reference sequence). This CDR3 is built from 14 residues. The CDR3 DNA reads as TGTGCCAGCAGTTACTCTAGCGGCACGTACGAGCAGTACTTC. Its protein product is CASSYSSGTYEQYF.

V is TRBV12-5 and J is TRBJ2-7; D gene uncertain. The length of the CDR3 is 10 residues. The germline V gene has CDR1 LGHNT and CDR2 FRNRAP. Trimming took off 7 bases at V and 3 bases at J, with 4 bases between the two ends. CDR3 region: CASDIYEQYF. The CDR3 DNA reads TGTGCTAGTGACATCTACGAGCAGTACTTC. Drawing the rest from reference TRBV12-5 and TRBJ2-7, the complete variable domain is DARVTQTPRHKVTEMGQEVTMRCQPILGHNTVFWYRQTMMQGLELLAYFRNRAPLDDSGMPKDRFSAEMPDATLATLKIQPSEPRDSAVYFCASDIYEQYFGPGTRLTVT.

The genes are TRBV28 and TRBJ2-5, with 8 bases lining up with TRBD2. The trim removed 8 bases at V and 6 bases at J, leaving 17 bases unmatched. The germline gives CDR1 MDHEN, CDR2 SYDVKM. The CDR3 extends over 16 amino acids. CDR3 nucleotide sequence: TGTGCCAGCCGACCAGAGCGGGAGCCGATCAGACAGACCCAGTACTTC. Its protein is CASRPEREPIRQTQYF. Together with reference TRBV28 and TRBJ2-5, the CDR3 gives the full variable domain: DVKVTQSSRYLVKRTGEKVFLECVQDMDHENMFWYRQDPGLGLRLIYFSYDVKMKEKGDIPEGYSVSREKKERFSLILESASTNQTSMYLCASRPEREPIRQTQYFGPGTRLLVL.

This sequence joins TRBV4-3 and TRBJ2-5, with 14 bases identical to TRBD2. Germline V gene data show CDR1 as LGHNA and CDR2 as YSLEER. Trimming removed 0 bases from V and 5 bases from J; junction bases left unmatched: 5. The CDR3 loop spans 17 amino acids. This CDR3 reads CASSQDVGLAGEETQYF. DNA of the CDR3: TGCGCCAGCAGCCAAGATGTGGGACTAGCGGGGGAGGAGACCCAGTACTTC.

The chain couples TRBV10-2 to TRBJ1-3; D may be TRBD1 (5 bases). V was pared by 0 bases and J by 0 bases, with 18 bases between. The CDR3 totals 19 residues. Per the germline V gene, CDR1 is WSHSY and CDR2 is SAAADI. CDR3 sequence: CASSESVRVVPSSGNTIYF. CDR3 sequence (DNA): TGCGCCAGCAGTGAGTCGGTCAGGGTAGTGCCGAGCTCTGGAAACACCATATATTTT.